A single sample is the source of the 22 T cell receptor beta chains below, sequenced in a study of patients and donors after allogeneic stem cell transplantation. TCRdb used MiXCR to reprocess the RT-PCR reads, holding one entry per CDR3 protein. This table holds roughly 940,000 distinct CDR3 sequences, approximately 19% found once. Sequenced: blood, either unsorted or a sorted T cell fraction (not recorded which). These receptors came from a human donor who was either an allogeneic HSCT recipient or a stem cell or donor lymphocyte infusion donor (not recorded which). It is not recorded whose cells these are; they may come from a transplant donor.

The table lists this clonotype with a few counts. This chain uses TRBV24-1 with TRBJ2-2; no firm D call. Per the germline V gene, CDR1 is KGHDR and CDR2 is SFDVKD. V was trimmed by 6 bases and J by 4 bases, leaving 17 bases between them. The CDR3 spans 16 residues. The CDR3 reads CATSPWAVRSTGELFF. DNA of the CDR3: TGTGCCACCAGTCCCTGGGCCGTCCGGAGCACCGGGGAGCTGTTTTTT.

There are many counts of this clonotype. This chain connects TRBV6-5 to TRBJ2-2; no clear D. Germline V gene data show CDR1 as MNHEY and CDR2 as SVGAGI. The CDR3 is made up of 13 amino acids. V dropped 2 bases and J dropped 5 bases, with 6 bases sitting between them. The CDR3 protein is CASSYSGTGELFF. The CDR3, as DNA: TGTGCCAGCAGTTACAGTGGGACCGGGGAGCTGTTTTTT.

This clonotype has only a few counts. The V and J genes are TRBV12-3 or TRBV12-4 and TRBJ1-2, with 8 bases identical to TRBD1. J lost 6 bases, V lost 3 bases, and 9 bases had no gene match. The CDR3 contains 15 residues. For the CDR3, the DNA is TGTGCCAGCAGTTTTATATTTGGACAGGGAGATGGCTACACCTTC. Protein sequence: CASSFIFGQGDGYTF.

The genes are TRBV4-1 and TRBJ2-7; the D gene is possibly TRBD1 (6 bases). Deletions cut 7 bases from V and 3 bases from J, with 19 bases between. Germline loops: CDR1 MGHRA, CDR2 YSYEKL. This CDR3 has 15 amino acids. CDR3 coding DNA: TGCGCCAGCAATCCGTCGACAGGAGCCCTCTACGAGCAGTACTTC. As protein: CASNPSTGALYEQYF.

This chain links TRBV5-1 with TRBJ2-7; 7 bases line up with TRBD1. V trimming: 5 bases; J trimming: 2 bases; junction bases outside the gene matches: 10. Germline assignment: CDR1 SGHRS and CDR2 YFSETQ. The CDR3 extends over 15 amino acids. In DNA, the CDR3 is TGCGCCAGCAGACCCGGGACAGCGAAGACCTACGAGCAGTACTTC. The encoded protein is CASRPGTAKTYEQYF.

This clonotype showed up just a few times. CDR3 coding DNA: TGCAGCGTTGCCGTCCTGGGACAGGGTTATGGCTACACCTTC. This codes for CSVAVLGQGYGYTF. The V call is TRBV29-1, the J call TRBJ1-2; TRBD1 matches 9 bases. V shed 4 bases, J shed 5 bases, and the junction held 8 bases outside the gene matches. This CDR3 contains 14 residues. From germline, CDR1 is SQVTM and CDR2 ANQGSEA.

This clonotype was observed at least ten times. The chain has TRBV5-1 and TRBJ1-4, with 10 bases aligning to TRBD1. Germline V gives CDR1 SGHRS, CDR2 YFSETQ. J was trimmed by 5 bases and V by 4 bases; bases with no gene match: 5. The CDR3 has 15 amino acids. In DNA, the CDR3 is TGCGCCAGCAGCACGGGACAGGGGAAGAATGAAAAACTGTTTTTT. Protein: CASSTGQGKNEKLFF.

The J gene is TRBJ1-5, the V gene TRBV6-2 or TRBV6-3; perhaps TRBD1 as D (5 bases). CDR1 is MNHEY and CDR2 is SVGEGT in the germline V gene. The CDR3 length is 14 residues. V was clipped by 6 bases and J by 6 bases, with 15 bases between them. The CDR3 spells CASRPGQGRQPQHF. The CDR3 DNA follows: TGTGCCAGCAGACCCGGGCAGGGTCGTCAGCCCCAGCATTTT.

This clonotype was observed a few times. The chain carries TRBV5-1 and TRBJ2-7; no clear D. The CDR3 spans 14 residues. Looked up from germline, CDR1 is SGHRS and CDR2 is YFSETQ. V lost 0 bases and J lost 1, with 8 bases in between. In DNA, the CDR3 is TGCGCCAGCAGCTTGGTCCCAGCTTCCTACGAGCAGTACTTC. Translation: CASSLVPASYEQYF.

The chain employs TRBV10-3 and TRBJ2-2; a weak D match, TRBD1 (5 bases). V lost 5 bases, J lost 6 bases, and 13 bases lay in between. CDR3 length: 14 amino acids. Germline assignment: CDR1 ENHRY and CDR2 SYGVKD. The DNA of the CDR3 is TGTGCCATCAGTACATCAGGGTCCGCCGGGGAGCTGTTTTTT. Translated, it gives CAISTSGSAGELFF.

This chain links TRBV5-6 with TRBJ1-2; D ambiguous. Trimming cost V 2 bases and J 6 bases, with 17 bases left between them. The CDR3 extends over 15 amino acids. Germline CDR1 SGHDT, CDR2 YYEEEE. CDR3 residues: CASSFGDTRMDGYTF. The CDR3 coding sequence is TGTGCCAGCAGCTTTGGCGACACACGTATGGATGGCTACACCTTC.

The chain combines TRBV15 with TRBJ2-5; D could derive from TRBD1 or TRBD2 (5 bases each). CDR1 and CDR2 (germline): LNHNV, YYDKDF (reference sequence). This CDR3 has 15 amino acids. Trimming removed 2 bases from V and 5 bases from J, with 15 bases in between. This CDR3 reads CATSRLVRGQETQYF. CDR3 DNA: TGTGCCACCAGCAGATTAGTACGGGGCCAGGAGACCCAGTACTTC.

Only a few counts were recorded for this clonotype. This sequence joins TRBV11-2 and TRBJ2-1; D is uncertain. CDR1 and CDR2 from the germline V gene are SGHAT and FQNNGV. This CDR3 comprises 16 residues. V was shortened by 1 base and J by 3 bases, with 13 bases between the two germline ends. Here the CDR3 reads CASSLALGPLYNEQFF. CDR3 sequence (DNA): TGTGCCAGCAGCTTAGCGCTAGGACCACTCTACAATGAGCAGTTCTTC.

The gene calls are TRBV5-1 and TRBJ2-5, with D uncertain. V lost 6 bases and J lost 1, with 7 bases in between. CDR3 size: 12 residues. Germline CDR1 is SGHRS and CDR2 is YFSETQ. The CDR3 loop is CASTDFQETQYF. The CDR3 nucleotides are TGCGCCAGCACGGATTTCCAAGAGACCCAGTACTTC. The full variable domain, in which reference TRBV5-1 and TRBJ2-5 provide the parts outside the CDR3, is KAGVTQTPRYLIKTRGQQVTLSCSPISGHRSVSWYQQTPGQGLQFLFEYFSETQRNKGNFPGRFSGRQFSNSRSEMNVSTLELGDSALYLCASTDFQETQYFGPGTRLLVL.

This clonotype was found a few times. The chain joins TRBV20-1 to TRBJ1-2; no definite D call. The V gene lost 1 base and the J gene lost 9 bases, with 15 bases spanning the gap. Per the germline V gene, CDR1 is DFQATT and CDR2 is SNEGSKA (reference sequence). This CDR3 has 13 residues. The CDR3 sequence: CSARGPSLSSYTF. Written as DNA, the CDR3 is TGCAGTGCTAGAGGTCCCAGCCTCAGCAGCTACACCTTC.

This clonotype has only a few counts. The CDR3 sequence is CASSYGGPEAFF. The CDR3 nucleotides are TGTGCCAGCAGTTACGGGGGGCCTGAAGCTTTCTTT. This chain connects TRBV6-5 to TRBJ1-1, with a tentative D call TRBD1 (6 bases). The length of the CDR3 is 12 residues. CDR1 is MNHEY and CDR2 is SVGAGI in the germline V gene. V gave up 2 bases and J gave up 6 bases, with 7 bases separating them.

The table lists this clonotype with a few counts. The rearrangement uses TRBV28 and TRBJ2-1; 12 nucleotides line up with TRBD2. The V segment lost 5 bases and the J segment 7 bases; nucleotides outside the gene matches: 9. CDR3 length: 16 residues. The germline V gene encodes CDR1 MDHEN and CDR2 SYDVKM. Here the CDR3 reads CASSPQRTSGKNEQFF. CDR3 in DNA: TGTGCCAGCAGTCCCCAGAGGACTAGCGGGAAAAATGAGCAGTTCTTC.

The table lists this clonotype with a few counts. V is TRBV12-3 or TRBV12-4 and J is TRBJ1-2; maybe TRBD1 (5 bases). CDR3 size: 12 residues. Trimming stripped 7 bases from V and 12 bases from J, with 18 bases between. Here the CDR3 DNA reads TGTGCCAGCAATCTCCAGAGGGGCGTTAACACCTTC. Its protein is CASNLQRGVNTF.

The chain couples TRBV15 to TRBJ2-3, with TRBD1 identical over 8 bases. CDR1 is LNHNV and CDR2 is YYDKDF in the germline V gene (reference sequence). V lost 5 bases, J lost 2 bases, and 9 bases stayed unmatched. The CDR3 runs to 16 residues. CDR3 sequence: CATSPGPGQDTDTQYF. CDR3 in DNA: TGTGCCACCAGCCCGGGGCCGGGACAGGACACAGATACGCAGTATTTT.

The sample holds a few counts of this clonotype. V and J are TRBV30 and TRBJ1-6; no clear D. The length of the CDR3 is 13 residues. Trimming took off 5 bases at V and 8 bases at J, with 13 bases between the two ends. The germline CDR1 and CDR2 sequences are GTSNPN and SVGIG (reference sequence). The CDR3 bases are TGTGCCTGGCACCCGGGATGGGATTCACCCCTCCACTTT. It specifies CAWHPGWDSPLHF.

CDR3 DNA: TGTGCCAGCAGCCAAGTGGAGGGGCGAGGCACTGAAGCTTTCTTT. This encodes CASSQVEGRGTEAFF. The rearrangement uses TRBV3-1 and TRBJ1-1, with TRBD1 as a possible D gene (5 bases). CDR3 length equals 15 residues. V was shortened by 1 base and J by 4 bases, with 13 bases between the two germline ends. Germline V gene lookup returns CDR1 LGHDT and CDR2 YNNKEL (reference sequence).

The chain employs TRBV7-9 and TRBJ1-1, with D perhaps matching TRBD1 (5 bases). From germline, CDR1 is SEHNR and CDR2 FQNEAQ (reference sequence). Trimming cost V 0 bases and J 0 bases, with 11 bases left between them. The CDR3 extends over 16 amino acids. The CDR3, as DNA: TGTGCCAGCAGCTTAGCGGGGGGTTTCATGAACACTGAAGCTTTCTTT. As protein: CASSLAGGFMNTEAFF.